The 13 T cell receptor beta chains below all came from one sample that was sequenced in a study of cytomegalovirus exposure and HLA in healthy donors. Libraries were prepared by immunoSEQ multiplex PCR; TCRdb keeps only in-frame clonotypes and omits some of them. The sample lists 120,000 or so clones, approximately 92% occurring once. Input material: PBMCs. These receptors were collected from a woman under 30 in good health and CMV-seronegative.

The V gene is TRBV27, the J gene TRBJ2-1, with TRBD2 as a possible D gene (5 bases). The V gene's germline CDR1 is MNHEY and CDR2 SMNVEV (reference sequence). With 2 bases removed from V and 6 bases from J, the gap between germline ends came to 14 bases. The CDR3 is made up of 15 amino acids. Here the CDR3 reads CASSLMTTLGNEQFF. The CDR3 DNA follows: TGTGCCAGCAGTTTAATGACTACCCTAGGCAATGAGCAGTTCTTC.

The chain employs TRBV28 and TRBJ2-5, with D perhaps matching TRBD1 (5 bases). The germline V gene has CDR1 MDHEN and CDR2 SYDVKM. The CDR3 consists of 13 residues. Trimming cost V 6 bases and J 5 bases, with 13 bases left between them. CDR3 sequence: CASRAQGLETQYF. DNA of the CDR3: TGTGCCAGCAGGGCCCAGGGTCTTGAGACCCAGTACTTC.

This chain connects TRBV28 to TRBJ2-1, with TRBD2 matching over 12 bases. The CDR3 consists of 16 residues. With 4 bases clipped from V and 10 bases from J, the junction kept 11 bases outside the gene matches. In germline, CDR1 is MDHEN, CDR2 SYDVKM. CDR3 sequence reads: CASSSPPKTSGGEQFF. The CDR3 DNA reads as TGTGCCAGCAGTTCGCCGCCTAAGACTAGCGGGGGAGAGCAGTTCTTC.

This clone was observed a single time. The chain employs TRBV2 and TRBJ2-7, with a weak D call TRBD1 (5 bases). V was cut by 1 base and J by 1 base, with 8 bases left in between. Germline CDR1 is SNHLY and CDR2 is FYNNEI. The CDR3 runs 14 residues. The CDR3 loop is CASSEGAGSYEQYV. The CDR3 DNA reads TGTGCCAGCAGTGAAGGGGCAGGGTCCTACGAGCAGTACGTC.

V gene TRBV5-1 combines with J gene TRBJ2-3; weak D call: TRBD1 (5 bases). The CDR3 totals 14 residues. Germline V gene sequence: CDR1 SGHRS, CDR2 YFSETQ. Trimming pared 2 bases from V and 2 bases from J, leaving 9 bases between. The CDR3 nucleotides read TGCGCCAGCAGCTTTACAGGATCCACAGATACGCAGTATTTT. It is translated as CASSFTGSTDTQYF.

The chain has TRBV6-1 and TRBJ2-5; 7 nucleotides align to TRBD2. Germline V gene sequence: CDR1 MNHNS, CDR2 SASEGT. This CDR3 spans 14 amino acids. Trimming took 0 bases from V and 3 from J; bases not matched to a gene: 1. The CDR3 spells CASSEALAEETQYF. Here the CDR3 DNA reads TGTGCCAGCAGTGAAGCGCTAGCGGAAGAGACCCAGTACTTC.

The chain has TRBV6-5 and TRBJ2-1, with TRBD2 matching over 13 bases. The CDR3 length is 15 residues. Germline V gene data show CDR1 as MNHEY and CDR2 as SVGAGI. After removal of 4 bases from V and 10 bases from J, the junction contained 7 bases not matched to a gene. The CDR3 coding sequence is TGTGCCAGCAGTTCCGGACTAGCGGGAGTGAGAGAGCAGTTCTTC. This codes for CASSSGLAGVREQFF.

This clone was detected only once. This sequence joins TRBV2 and TRBJ2-2, with 8 bases identical to TRBD2. Trimming cost V 6 bases and J 4 bases; bases outside gene matches: 10. Germline V gene sequence: CDR1 SNHLY, CDR2 FYNNEI. The CDR3 loop spans 16 amino acids. The CDR3 spells CASRSSGTRITGELFF. The CDR3 region has the DNA TGTGCCAGCAGATCCTCCGGGACTAGGATCACCGGGGAGCTGTTTTTT.

This chain joins TRBV9 and TRBJ2-2; TRBD2 matches at 12 bases. Germline V CDR1 and CDR2: SGDLS, YYNGEE. CDR3 length: 16 residues. J lost 10 bases, V lost 2 bases, and 9 bases had no gene match. In DNA, the CDR3 is TGTGCCAGCAGCGTTACTCTAGCGGGAGGGCCGGCGGAGCTGTTTTTT. Translated, it gives CASSVTLAGGPAELFF.

DNA for the CDR3: TGTGCCAGTAAAGGAGGGCCGCGGGTGAACACTGAAGCTTTCTTT. The encoded protein is CASKGGPRVNTEAFF. The rearrangement uses TRBV19 and TRBJ1-1; no firm D call. The CDR3 has 15 amino acids. Trimming left V 7 bases short and J 0 bases short, with 15 bases between. CDR1 and CDR2 from the germline V gene are LNHDA and SQIVND (reference sequence). Combining the CDR3 with reference TRBV19 and TRBJ1-1 gives the whole variable domain DGGITQSPKYLFRKEGQNVTLSCEQNLNHDAMYWYRQDPGQGLRLIYYSQIVNDFQKGDIAEGYSVSREKKESFPLTVTSAQKNPTAFYLCASKGGPRVNTEAFFGQGTRLTVV.

The CDR3 is CASSLLSGANTGELFF. Written as DNA, the CDR3 is TGTGCCAGCAGTTTATTGTCCGGTGCGAACACCGGGGAGCTGTTTTTT. The chain uses TRBV27 and TRBJ2-2; D uncertain. The germline CDR1 and CDR2 sequences are MNHEY and SMNVEV (reference sequence). The V end was cut by 1 base, the J end by 0 bases, with 9 bases between. The CDR3 contains 16 residues.

The chain carries TRBV7-2 and TRBJ2-7; a possible D gene is TRBD2 (5 bases). CDR3 length: 13 amino acids. V lost 7 bases and J 5 bases, leaving 15 bases between the germline ends. Germline CDR1 reads SGHTA; CDR2 reads FQGNSA. The CDR3 bases are TGTGCCAGCAATTCCCCGGGGTACGACGAGCAGTACTTC. This encodes CASNSPGYDEQYF.

The CDR3 loop reads CASTLSAGEKDTQYF. CDR3 bases: TGTGCCAGCACCCTCTCAGCGGGAGAGAAGGATACGCAGTATTTT. The chain couples TRBV7-9 to TRBJ2-3, with 8 bases aligning to TRBD2. The germline gives CDR1 SEHNR, CDR2 FQNEAQ (reference sequence). The CDR3 sequence is 15 residues long. V shed 7 bases, J shed 6 bases, and the junction held 12 bases outside the gene matches.